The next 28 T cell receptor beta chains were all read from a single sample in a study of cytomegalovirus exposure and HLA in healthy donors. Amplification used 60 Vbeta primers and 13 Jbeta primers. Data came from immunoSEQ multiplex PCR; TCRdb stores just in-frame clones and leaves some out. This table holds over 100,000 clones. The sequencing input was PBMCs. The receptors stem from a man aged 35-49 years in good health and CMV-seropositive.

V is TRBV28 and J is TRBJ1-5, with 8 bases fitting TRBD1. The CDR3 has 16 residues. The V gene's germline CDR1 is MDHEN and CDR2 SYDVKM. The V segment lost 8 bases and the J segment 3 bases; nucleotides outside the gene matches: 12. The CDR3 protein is CASRTARTGFNQPQHF. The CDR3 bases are TGTGCCAGCCGGACCGCAAGGACAGGGTTCAATCAGCCCCAGCATTTT.

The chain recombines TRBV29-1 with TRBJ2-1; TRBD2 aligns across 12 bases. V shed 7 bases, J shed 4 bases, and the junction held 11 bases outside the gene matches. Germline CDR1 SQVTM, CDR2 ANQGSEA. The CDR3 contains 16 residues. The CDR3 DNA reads TGCAGCGCTTGGACTAGCGGGACACCCTCTTACAATGAGCAGTTCTTC. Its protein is CSAWTSGTPSYNEQFF.

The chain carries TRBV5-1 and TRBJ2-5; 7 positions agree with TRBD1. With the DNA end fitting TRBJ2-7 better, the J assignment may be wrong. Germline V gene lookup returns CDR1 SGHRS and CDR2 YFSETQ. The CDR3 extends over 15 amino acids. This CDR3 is CASSSATGAPYEQYF. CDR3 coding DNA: TGCGCCAGCAGCTCGGCCACAGGGGCTCCCTACGAGCAGTACTTC.

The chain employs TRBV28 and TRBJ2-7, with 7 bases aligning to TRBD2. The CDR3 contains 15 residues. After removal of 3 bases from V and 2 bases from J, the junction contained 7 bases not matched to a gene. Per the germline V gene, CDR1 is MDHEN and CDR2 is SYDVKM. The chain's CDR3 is CASSFSQRGTYEQYF. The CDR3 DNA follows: TGTGCCAGCAGTTTTTCCCAGCGGGGTACCTACGAGCAGTACTTC.

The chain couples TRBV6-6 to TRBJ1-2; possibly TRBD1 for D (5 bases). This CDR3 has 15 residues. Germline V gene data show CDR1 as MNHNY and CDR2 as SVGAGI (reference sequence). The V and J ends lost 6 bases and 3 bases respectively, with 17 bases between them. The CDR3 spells CASSTIQGSHYGYTF. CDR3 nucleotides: TGTGCCAGCAGCACTATCCAGGGATCGCACTATGGCTACACCTTC.

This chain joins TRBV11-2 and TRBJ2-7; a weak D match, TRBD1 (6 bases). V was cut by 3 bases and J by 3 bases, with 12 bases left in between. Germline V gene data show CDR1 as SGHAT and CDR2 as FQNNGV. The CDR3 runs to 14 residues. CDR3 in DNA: TGTGCCAGCAGCTTCTCCAGGGGAAGCTACGAGCAGTACTTC. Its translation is CASSFSRGSYEQYF.

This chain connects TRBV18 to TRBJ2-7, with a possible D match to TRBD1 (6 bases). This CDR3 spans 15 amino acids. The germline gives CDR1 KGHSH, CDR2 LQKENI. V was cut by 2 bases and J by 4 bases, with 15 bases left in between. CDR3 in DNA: TGTGCCAGCTCACCAATTAGGCAGGGGACGTACGAGCAGTACTTC. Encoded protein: CASSPIRQGTYEQYF.

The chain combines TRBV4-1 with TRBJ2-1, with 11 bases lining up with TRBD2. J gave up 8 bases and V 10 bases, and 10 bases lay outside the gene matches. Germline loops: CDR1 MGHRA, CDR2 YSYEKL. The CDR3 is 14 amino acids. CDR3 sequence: CATRLAGIGDEQFF. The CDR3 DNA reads TGCGCCACAAGACTAGCGGGAATTGGGGATGAGCAGTTCTTC.

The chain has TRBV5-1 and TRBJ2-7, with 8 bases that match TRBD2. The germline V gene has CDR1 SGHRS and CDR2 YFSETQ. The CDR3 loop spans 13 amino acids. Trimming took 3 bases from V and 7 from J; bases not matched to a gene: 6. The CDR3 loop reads CASSSGLAAEQYF. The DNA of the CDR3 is TGCGCCAGCAGCTCCGGACTAGCTGCGGAGCAGTACTTC.

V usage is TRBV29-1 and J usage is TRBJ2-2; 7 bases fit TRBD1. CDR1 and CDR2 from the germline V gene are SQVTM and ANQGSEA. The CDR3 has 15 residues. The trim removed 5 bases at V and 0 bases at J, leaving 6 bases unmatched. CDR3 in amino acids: CSVIKGQPNTGELFF. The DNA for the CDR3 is TGCAGCGTTATTAAGGGACAGCCGAACACCGGGGAGCTGTTTTTT.

The CDR3 protein is CAWTAGFTDTQYF. The CDR3 coding sequence is TGTGCCTGGACTGCCGGGTTCACAGATACGCAGTATTTT. The rearrangement links TRBV30 to TRBJ2-3; D is unclear. This CDR3 has 13 amino acids. The germline V gene encodes CDR1 GTSNPN and CDR2 SVGIG (reference sequence). V shed 4 bases and J shed 2 bases, with 10 bases lying between them. Full variable domain (remainder filled in from reference TRBV30 and TRBJ2-3): SQTIHQWPATLVQPVGSPLSLECTVEGTSNPNLYWYRQAAGRGLQLLFYSVGIGQISSEVPQNLSASRPQDRQFILSSKKLLLSDSGFYLCAWTAGFTDTQYFGPGTRLTVL.

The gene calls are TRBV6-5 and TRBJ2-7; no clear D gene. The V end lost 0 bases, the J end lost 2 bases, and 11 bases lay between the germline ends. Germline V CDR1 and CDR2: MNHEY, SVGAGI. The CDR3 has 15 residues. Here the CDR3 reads CASSYSSVGAYEQYF. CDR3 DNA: TGTGCCAGCAGTTACTCGAGCGTAGGAGCCTACGAGCAGTACTTC.

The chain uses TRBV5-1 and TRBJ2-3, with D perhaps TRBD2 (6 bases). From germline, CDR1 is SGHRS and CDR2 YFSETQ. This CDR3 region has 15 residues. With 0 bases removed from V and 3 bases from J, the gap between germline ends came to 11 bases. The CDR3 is CASSLDTGLTDTQYF. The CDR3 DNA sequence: TGCGCCAGCAGCTTGGATACGGGACTGACAGATACGCAGTATTTT.

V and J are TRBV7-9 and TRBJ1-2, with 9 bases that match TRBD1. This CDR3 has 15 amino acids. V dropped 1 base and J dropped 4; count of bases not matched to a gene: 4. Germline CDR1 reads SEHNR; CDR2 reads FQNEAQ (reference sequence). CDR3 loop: CASSLDLGQGYGYTF. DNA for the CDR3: TGTGCCAGCAGCTTAGATCTGGGACAGGGCTATGGCTACACCTTC.

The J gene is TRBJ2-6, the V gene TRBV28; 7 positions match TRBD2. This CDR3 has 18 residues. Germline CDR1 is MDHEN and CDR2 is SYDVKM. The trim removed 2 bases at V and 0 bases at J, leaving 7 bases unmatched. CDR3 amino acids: CASSLEGGGSSGANVLTF. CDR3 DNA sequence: TGTGCCAGCAGTTTAGAGGGCGGGGGATCCTCTGGGGCCAACGTCCTGACTTTC. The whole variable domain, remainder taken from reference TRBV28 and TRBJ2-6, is DVKVTQSSRYLVKRTGEKVFLECVQDMDHENMFWYRQDPGLGLRLIYFSYDVKMKEKGDIPEGYSVSREKKERFSLILESASTNQTSMYLCASSLEGGGSSGANVLTFGAGSRLTVL.

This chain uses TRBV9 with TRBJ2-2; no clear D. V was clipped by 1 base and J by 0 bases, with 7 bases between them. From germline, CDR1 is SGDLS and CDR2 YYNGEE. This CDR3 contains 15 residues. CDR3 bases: TGTGCCAGCAGCGTAACCAGCGCGAACACCGGGGAGCTGTTTTTT. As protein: CASSVTSANTGELFF.

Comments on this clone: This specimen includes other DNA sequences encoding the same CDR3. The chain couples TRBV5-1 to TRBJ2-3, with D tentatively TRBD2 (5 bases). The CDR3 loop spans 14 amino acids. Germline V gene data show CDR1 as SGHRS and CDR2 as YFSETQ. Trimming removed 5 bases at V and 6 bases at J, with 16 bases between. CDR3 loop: CASSLLREPDTQYF. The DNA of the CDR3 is TGCGCCAGCAGTTTACTCCGGGAACCCGATACGCAGTATTTT.

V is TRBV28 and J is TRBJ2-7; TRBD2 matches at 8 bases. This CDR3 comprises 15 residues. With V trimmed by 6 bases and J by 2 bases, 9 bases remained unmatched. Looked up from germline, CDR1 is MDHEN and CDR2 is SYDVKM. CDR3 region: CASRESGSGTYEQYF. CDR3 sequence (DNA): TGTGCCAGCAGAGAGAGCGGGAGTGGAACCTACGAGCAGTACTTC. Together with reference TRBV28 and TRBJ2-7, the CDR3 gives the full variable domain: DVKVTQSSRYLVKRTGEKVFLECVQDMDHENMFWYRQDPGLGLRLIYFSYDVKMKEKGDIPEGYSVSREKKERFSLILESASTNQTSMYLCASRESGSGTYEQYFGPGTRLTVT.

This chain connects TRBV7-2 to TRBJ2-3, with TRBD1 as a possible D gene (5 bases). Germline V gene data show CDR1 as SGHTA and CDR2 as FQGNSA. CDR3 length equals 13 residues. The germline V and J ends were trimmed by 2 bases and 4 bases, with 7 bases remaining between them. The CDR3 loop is CASSLTGPDTQYF. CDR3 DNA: TGTGCCAGCAGCTTAACAGGACCAGATACGCAGTATTTT.

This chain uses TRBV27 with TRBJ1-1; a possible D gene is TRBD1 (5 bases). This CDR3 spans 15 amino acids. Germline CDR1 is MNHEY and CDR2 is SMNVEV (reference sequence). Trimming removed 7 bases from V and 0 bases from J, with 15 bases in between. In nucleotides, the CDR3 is TGTGCCAGCACCTCCCGGCCAGGGTTGAACACTGAAGCTTTCTTT. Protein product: CASTSRPGLNTEAFF.

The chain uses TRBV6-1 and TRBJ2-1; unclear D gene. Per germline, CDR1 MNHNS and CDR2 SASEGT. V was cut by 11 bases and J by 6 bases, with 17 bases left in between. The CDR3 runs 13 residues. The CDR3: CALDSFSGNEQFF. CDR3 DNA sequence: TGTGCCTTAGACTCGTTTTCCGGCAATGAGCAGTTCTTC.

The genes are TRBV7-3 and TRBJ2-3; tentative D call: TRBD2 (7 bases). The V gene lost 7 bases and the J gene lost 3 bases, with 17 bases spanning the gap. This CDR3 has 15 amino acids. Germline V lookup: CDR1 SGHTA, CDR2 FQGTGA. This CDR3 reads CASTFLGGPTDTQYF. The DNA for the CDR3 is TGTGCCAGCACCTTTTTGGGGGGGCCTACAGATACGCAGTATTTT.

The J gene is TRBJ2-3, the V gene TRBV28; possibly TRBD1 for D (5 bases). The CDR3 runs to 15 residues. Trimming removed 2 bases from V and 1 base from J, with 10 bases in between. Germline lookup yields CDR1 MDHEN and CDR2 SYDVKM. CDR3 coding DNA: TGTGCCAGCAGTTTAGGACAACCCGGCACAGATACGCAGTATTTT. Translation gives CASSLGQPGTDTQYF. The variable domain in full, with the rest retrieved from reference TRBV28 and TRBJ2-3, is DVKVTQSSRYLVKRTGEKVFLECVQDMDHENMFWYRQDPGLGLRLIYFSYDVKMKEKGDIPEGYSVSREKKERFSLILESASTNQTSMYLCASSLGQPGTDTQYFGPGTRLTVL.

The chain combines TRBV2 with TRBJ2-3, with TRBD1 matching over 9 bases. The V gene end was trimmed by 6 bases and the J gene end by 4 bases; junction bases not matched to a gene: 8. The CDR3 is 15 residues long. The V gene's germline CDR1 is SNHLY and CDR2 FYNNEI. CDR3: CASRLRTGAADTQYF. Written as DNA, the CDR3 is TGTGCCAGCAGGCTCCGGACAGGGGCCGCAGATACGCAGTATTTT.

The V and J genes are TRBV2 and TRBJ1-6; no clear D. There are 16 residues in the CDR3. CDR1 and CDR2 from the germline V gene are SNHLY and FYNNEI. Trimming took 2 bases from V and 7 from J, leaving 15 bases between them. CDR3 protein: CASSESQVELNSPLHF. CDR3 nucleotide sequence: TGTGCCAGCAGTGAATCGCAGGTCGAATTAAATTCACCCCTCCACTTT.

CDR3 sequence: CASSFHAGTGANVLTF. The CDR3 DNA reads as TGTGCCAGCAGTTTCCATGCCGGGACAGGGGCCAACGTCCTGACTTTC. The chain has TRBV6-5 and TRBJ2-6; tentative D call: TRBD1 (6 bases). This CDR3 is built from 16 residues. The germline V and J ends were trimmed by 4 bases and 4 bases, with 14 bases remaining between them. Per the germline V gene, CDR1 is MNHEY and CDR2 is SVGAGI.

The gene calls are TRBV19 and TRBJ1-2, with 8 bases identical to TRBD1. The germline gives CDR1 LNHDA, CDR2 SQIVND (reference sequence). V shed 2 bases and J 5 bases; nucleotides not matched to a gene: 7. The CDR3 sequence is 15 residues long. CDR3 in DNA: TGTGCCAGTAGTATACTCACGGGACAGGATTATGGCTACACCTTC. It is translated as CASSILTGQDYGYTF.

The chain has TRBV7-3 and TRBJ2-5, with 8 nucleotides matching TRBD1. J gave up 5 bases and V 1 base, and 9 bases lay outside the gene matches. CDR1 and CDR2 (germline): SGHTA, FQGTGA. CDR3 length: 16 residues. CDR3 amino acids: CASSLKGQGAWETQYF. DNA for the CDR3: TGTGCCAGCAGCTTAAAGGGCCAGGGGGCTTGGGAGACCCAGTACTTC.